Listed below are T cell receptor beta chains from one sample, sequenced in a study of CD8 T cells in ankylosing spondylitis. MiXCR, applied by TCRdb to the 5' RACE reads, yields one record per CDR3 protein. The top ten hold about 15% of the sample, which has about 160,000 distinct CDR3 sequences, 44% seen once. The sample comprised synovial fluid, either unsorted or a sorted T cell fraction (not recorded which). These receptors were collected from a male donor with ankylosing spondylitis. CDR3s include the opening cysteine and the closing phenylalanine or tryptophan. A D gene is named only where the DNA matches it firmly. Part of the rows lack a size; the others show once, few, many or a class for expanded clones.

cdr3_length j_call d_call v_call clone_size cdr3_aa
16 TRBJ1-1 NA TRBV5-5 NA CASSRPGRLAHTEAFF
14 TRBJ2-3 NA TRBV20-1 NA CSARTGITTDTQYF
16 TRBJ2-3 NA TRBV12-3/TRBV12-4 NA CASSPQGDTWTDTQYF
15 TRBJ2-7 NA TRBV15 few CATSRGDTTNYEQYF
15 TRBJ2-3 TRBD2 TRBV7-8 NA CASNLAGARRDTQYF
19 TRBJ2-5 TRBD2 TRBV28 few CASSLSLAEVNFHQETQYF
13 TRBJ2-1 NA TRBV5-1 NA CASSLACCNEQFF
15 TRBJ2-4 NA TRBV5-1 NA CASSLRGATKNIQYF
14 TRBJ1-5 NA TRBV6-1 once CASSVWGLSQPQHF
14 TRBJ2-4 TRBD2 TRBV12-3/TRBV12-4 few CASRPTSGVSIQYF
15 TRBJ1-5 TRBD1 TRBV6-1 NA CASSEEGQGHQPQHF
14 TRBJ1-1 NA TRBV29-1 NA CSVEGAGRGTEAFF
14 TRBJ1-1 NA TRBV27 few CASSYHGRATEAFF
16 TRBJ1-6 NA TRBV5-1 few CASSLGTPTYNSPLHF
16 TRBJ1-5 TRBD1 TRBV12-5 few CASGLTGQGFNQPQHF
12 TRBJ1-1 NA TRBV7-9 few CASRGPITEAFF
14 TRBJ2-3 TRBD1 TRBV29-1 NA CSVERQGVDDTQYF
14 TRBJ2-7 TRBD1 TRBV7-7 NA CASSTPDRAHEQYF
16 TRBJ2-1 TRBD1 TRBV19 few CASSTVQGAFSNEQFF
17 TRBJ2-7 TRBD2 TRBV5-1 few CASSLVESGRAYYEQYF
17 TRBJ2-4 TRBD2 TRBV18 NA CASSPRRGGSAKNIQYF
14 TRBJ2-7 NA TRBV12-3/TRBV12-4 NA CASSNSLFGYEQYF
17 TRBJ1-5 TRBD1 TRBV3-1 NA CASSQGGRGTFNQPQHF
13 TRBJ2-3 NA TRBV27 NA CASSLRATDTQYF
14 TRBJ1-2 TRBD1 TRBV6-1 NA CASSGQAASYGYTF
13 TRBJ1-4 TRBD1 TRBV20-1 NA CSDPGQSNEKLFF
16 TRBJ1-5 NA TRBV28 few CASSRKPPGPNQPQHF
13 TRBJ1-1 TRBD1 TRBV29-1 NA CSVEGPGGTEAFF
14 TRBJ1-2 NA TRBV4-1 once CASSQGFFWGGYTF
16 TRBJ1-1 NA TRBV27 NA CASSFLKNVPNTEAFF
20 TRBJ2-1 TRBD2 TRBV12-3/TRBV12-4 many CASTPEAGLAGEKSYNEQFF
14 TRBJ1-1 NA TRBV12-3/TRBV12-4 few CASSYAGPNTEAFF
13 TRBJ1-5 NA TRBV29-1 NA CSVSRHPNQPQHF
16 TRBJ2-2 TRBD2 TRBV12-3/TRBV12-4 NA CASSSRGDYGTGELFF
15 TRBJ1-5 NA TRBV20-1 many CSAAPGEGFNQPQHF
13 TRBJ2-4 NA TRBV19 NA CASSIRSSDIQYF
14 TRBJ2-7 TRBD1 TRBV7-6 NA CASSLGTGVVEQYF
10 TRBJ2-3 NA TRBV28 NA CASSFRTQYF
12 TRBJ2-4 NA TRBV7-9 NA CASTRAKNIQYF
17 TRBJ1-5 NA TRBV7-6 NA CASSLLPGWAGNQPQHF